The entry below describes one TCR beta chain. Its antigen is not yet known. The input lacks base qualities; no much larger clone sits a single base away. This sample was taken from a study of blood T cell repertoires in COVID-19 (dated by TCRdb to about 2020). Study-level background: The collaborator samples originated in the United States, Italy and Spain and spanned the acute and convalescent phases of COVID-19. The material from the prospective study consisted of cDNA or gDNA derived from T cells, B-cell-depleted T cells, or PBMCs. Deeply sampled blood TCRbeta repertoires from subjects exposed to, actively infected with, or recovered from COVID-19 were included in the dataset. A freely available public database, intended as a resource for researchers studying the immune response to SARS-CoV-2, is where the repertoires were released. The samples were drawn from the first 160 participants of the ongoing ImmuneRACE study and from about 1,200 subjects provided by 6 global collaborators. Sample metadata almost always included a de-identified subject ID, COVID-19 status, age in years and sex. Where available, HLA class I and class II types were obtained from metadata supplied by the sample provider rather than from assay-based typing.

What the authors observed across the whole study: Clinical and demographic metadata were provided uncurated, with the amount varying by source and participant.

TCRbeta CDR3 regions were amplified from genomic DNA using the immunoSEQ Assay, a bias-controlled multiplex PCR. The authors processed their data as follows. Nucleated cell counts per sample were estimated from amplification of reference gene primers within the assay. To quantify the absolute abundance of each unique TCRbeta CDR3 rearrangement, sequence reads were collapsed and filtered. Productive Simpson clonality was computed per sample as the square root of Simpson's diversity index over productive rearrangements. In its TCRdb copy, this immuneACCESS table keeps in-frame sequences only and misses some clones. Where compared with another copy, unresolved V genes explain less than half of these, and the others have no known cause. Clone size and V and J calls were adopted from that table, with D and trimming inferred from the DNA. The sample records roughly 120,000 clones, approximately 70% of which are singletons. The top ten clones comprise roughly 0.86% of the sample.

Each collaborating institution followed its own protocols to collect whole blood in K2EDTA tubes. Collaborator samples were shipped for TCRbeta analysis as frozen whole blood, isolated PBMCs, or DNA extracted from either sample type. V trim: 5 bases; J trim: 0 bases; unmatched bases: 9. The germline V gene provides CDR1 SNHLY and CDR2 FYNNEI. There are 17 amino acids in the CDR3, from cysteine to phenylalanine inclusive. Of all the DNA, just the CDR3 is kept, 51 bases in frame from base 1. The rearranged segments are TRBV2 and TRBJ2-2, and TRBD1 matches 7 of the central bases. The receptor was derived from a human donor with acute or convalescent COVID-19. The donor label of this sample is uncertain. Sequencing was done on a sample of peripheral blood. The CDR3 protein sequence reads: CASSRHGTDSNTGELFF. The bases read TGTGCCAGCAGTCGACACGGGACAGATTCGAACACCGGGGAGCTGTTTTTT.